This entry concerns a single T cell receptor (beta chain). The antigen remains unidentified. The data were taken from a study of CD8 T cells in ankylosing spondylitis. Broader study findings: Ankylosing spondylitis blood appeared to be characterized by a TCR beta motif of 8 or 9 highly homologous variants. The disease-linked clones had a CD8+ phenotype and low blood frequencies. Earlier studies detected some motif variants in reactive arthritis synovial fluid and blood.

Preparation of TCR beta libraries was done by quantitative 5'-RACE with molecular barcodes. TCRdb passed the 5' RACE reads through MiXCR, listing each CDR3 protein once. Among about 260,000 distinct CDR3 sequences listed, roughly a quarter were seen once. Sequencing used blood, either unsorted or a sorted T cell fraction (not recorded which). The receptor comes from a male donor with ankylosing spondylitis or in good health (not recorded which).

For the CDR3, the DNA is TGCAGCGTTGAATACCGGGACAAAACCACCTACGAGCAGTACTTC. It translates to CSVEYRDKTTYEQYF. V usage is TRBV29-1 and J usage is TRBJ2-7; perhaps TRBD1 as D (6 bases). CDR3 length: 15 residues. The V and J ends lost 2 bases and 2 bases respectively, with 16 bases between them. Looked up from germline, CDR1 is SQVTM and CDR2 is ANQGSEA.